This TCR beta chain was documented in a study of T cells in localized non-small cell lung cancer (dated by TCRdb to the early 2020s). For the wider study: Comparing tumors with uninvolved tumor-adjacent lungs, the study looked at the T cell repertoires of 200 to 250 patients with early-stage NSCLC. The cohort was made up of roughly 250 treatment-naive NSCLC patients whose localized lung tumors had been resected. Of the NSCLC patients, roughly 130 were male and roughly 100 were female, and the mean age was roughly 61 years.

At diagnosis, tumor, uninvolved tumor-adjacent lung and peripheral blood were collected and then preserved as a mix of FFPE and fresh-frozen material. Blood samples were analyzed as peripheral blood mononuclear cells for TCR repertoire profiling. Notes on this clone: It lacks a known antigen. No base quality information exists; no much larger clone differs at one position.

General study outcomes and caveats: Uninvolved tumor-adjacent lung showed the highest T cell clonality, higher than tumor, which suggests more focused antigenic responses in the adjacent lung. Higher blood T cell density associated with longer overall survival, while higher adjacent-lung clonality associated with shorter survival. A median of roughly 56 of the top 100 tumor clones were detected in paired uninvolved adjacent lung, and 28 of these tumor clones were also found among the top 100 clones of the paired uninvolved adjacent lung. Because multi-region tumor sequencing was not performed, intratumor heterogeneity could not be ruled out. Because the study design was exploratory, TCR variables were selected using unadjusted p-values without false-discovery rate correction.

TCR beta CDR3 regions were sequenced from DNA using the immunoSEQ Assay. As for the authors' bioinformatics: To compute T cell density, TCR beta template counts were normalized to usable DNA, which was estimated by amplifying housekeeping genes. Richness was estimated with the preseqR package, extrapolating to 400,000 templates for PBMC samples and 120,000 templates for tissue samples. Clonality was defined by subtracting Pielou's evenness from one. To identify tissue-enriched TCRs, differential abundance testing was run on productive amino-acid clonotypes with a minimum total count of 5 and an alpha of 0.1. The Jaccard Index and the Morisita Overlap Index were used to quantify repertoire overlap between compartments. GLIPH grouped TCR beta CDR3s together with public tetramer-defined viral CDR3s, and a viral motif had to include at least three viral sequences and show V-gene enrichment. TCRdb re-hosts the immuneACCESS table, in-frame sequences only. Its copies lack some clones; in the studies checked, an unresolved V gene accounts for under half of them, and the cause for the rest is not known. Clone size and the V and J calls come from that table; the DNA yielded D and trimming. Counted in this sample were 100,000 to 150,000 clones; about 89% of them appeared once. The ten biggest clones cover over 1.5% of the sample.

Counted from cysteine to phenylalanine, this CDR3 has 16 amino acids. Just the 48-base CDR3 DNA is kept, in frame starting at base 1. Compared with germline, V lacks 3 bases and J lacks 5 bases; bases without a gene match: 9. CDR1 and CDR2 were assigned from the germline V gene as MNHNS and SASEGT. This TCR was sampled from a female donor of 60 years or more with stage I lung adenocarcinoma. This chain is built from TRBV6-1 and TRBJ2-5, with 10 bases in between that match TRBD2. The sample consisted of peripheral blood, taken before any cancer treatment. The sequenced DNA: TGTGCCAGCAGTGAGCTAGACCTAGCGGGAGATGAGACCCAGTACTTC. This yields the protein CASSELDLAGDETQYF.